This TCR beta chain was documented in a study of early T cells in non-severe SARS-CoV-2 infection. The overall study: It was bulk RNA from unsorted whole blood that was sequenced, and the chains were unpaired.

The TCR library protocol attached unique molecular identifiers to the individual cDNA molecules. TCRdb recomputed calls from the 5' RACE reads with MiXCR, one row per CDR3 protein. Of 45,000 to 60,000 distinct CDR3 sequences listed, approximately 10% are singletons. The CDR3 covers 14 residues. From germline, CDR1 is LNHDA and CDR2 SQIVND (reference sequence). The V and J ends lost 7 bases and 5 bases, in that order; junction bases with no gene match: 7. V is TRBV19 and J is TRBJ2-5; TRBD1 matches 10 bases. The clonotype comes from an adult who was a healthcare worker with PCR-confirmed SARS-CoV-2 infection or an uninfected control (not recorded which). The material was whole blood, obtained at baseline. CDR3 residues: CASNNGDRGETQYF. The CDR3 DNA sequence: TGTGCCAGTAACAACGGGGACAGGGGTGAGACCCAGTACTTC.